This T cell receptor beta chain was found in a study of OX40 agonist ivuxolimab in advanced cancers. Study-level information: Given to patients was ivuxolimab, an agonistic anti-OX40 (CD134) antibody. One patient with hepatocellular carcinoma and two with cutaneous melanoma, three in all, had partial responses. Points from the study as a whole: In the 0.1 to 3.0 mg/kg range, CD4+ and CD8+ blood T cells had expanded clonally by week 6.

Clones were sequenced by immunoSEQ multiplex PCR, and TCRdb holds only the in-frame ones, with some missing. The sample lists about 61,000 clones, about 90% occurring once. Worth noting for this clone: Antigen: not known.

The V gene's germline CDR1 is MNHEY and CDR2 SMNVEV (reference sequence). V was shortened by 4 bases and J by 7 bases, with 7 bases between the two germline ends. CDR3 length: 11 amino acids. The genes are TRBV27 and TRBJ2-5; D is undetermined. This TCR came from an adult with an advanced solid tumor such as melanoma, head and neck, liver or kidney cancer. Source: CD4+ or CD8+ T cells sorted from blood, taken in a trial of the OX40 agonist ivuxolimab. The CDR3 spells CASSYLGTQYF. CDR3 bases: TGTGCCAGCAGTTATTTGGGGACCCAGTACTTC.